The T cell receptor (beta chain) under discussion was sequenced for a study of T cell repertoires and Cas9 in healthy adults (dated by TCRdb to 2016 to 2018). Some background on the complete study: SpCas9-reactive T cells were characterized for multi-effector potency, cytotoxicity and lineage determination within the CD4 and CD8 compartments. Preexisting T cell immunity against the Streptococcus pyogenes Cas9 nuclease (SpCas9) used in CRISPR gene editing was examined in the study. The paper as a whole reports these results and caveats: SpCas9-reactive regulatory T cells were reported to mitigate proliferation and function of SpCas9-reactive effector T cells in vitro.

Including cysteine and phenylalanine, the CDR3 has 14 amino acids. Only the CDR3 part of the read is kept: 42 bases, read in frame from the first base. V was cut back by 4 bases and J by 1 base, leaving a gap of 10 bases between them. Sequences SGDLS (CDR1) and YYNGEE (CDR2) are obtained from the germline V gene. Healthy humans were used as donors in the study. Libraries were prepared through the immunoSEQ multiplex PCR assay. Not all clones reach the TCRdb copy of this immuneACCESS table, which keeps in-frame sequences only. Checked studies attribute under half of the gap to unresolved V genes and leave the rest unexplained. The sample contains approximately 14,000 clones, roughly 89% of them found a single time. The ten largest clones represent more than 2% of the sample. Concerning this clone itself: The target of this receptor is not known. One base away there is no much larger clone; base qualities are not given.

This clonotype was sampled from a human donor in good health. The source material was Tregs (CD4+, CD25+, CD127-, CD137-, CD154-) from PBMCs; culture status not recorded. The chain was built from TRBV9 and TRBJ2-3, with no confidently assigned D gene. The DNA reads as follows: TGTGCCAGCAGCACAAGACCGGGCACAGATACGCAGTATTTT. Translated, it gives CASSTRPGTDTQYF.